These 19 T cell receptor beta chains came from one sample sequenced in a study of cytomegalovirus exposure and HLA in healthy donors. This PCR relied on a set of 60 Vbeta primers and 13 Jbeta primers. Produced via immunoSEQ multiplex PCR; TCRdb's table is partial and in-frame only. The table records 52,000 or so clones, 78% of them present only once. Source material: PBMCs. These receptors came from a female donor in good health and CMV-seronegative.

The chain couples TRBV19 to TRBJ2-1; 9 nucleotides line up with TRBD2. The ends lost 3 bases at V and 4 bases at J; junction bases unmatched: 4. The CDR3 is 15 residues long. Germline CDR1 and CDR2: LNHDA and SQIVND (reference sequence). The CDR3 DNA sequence: TGTGCCAGTAGTATGGAAGCGGGGGGTTACAATGAGCAGTTCTTC. Translating gives CASSMEAGGYNEQFF. Combining the CDR3 with reference TRBV19 and TRBJ2-1 gives the whole variable domain DGGITQSPKYLFRKEGQNVTLSCEQNLNHDAMYWYRQDPGQGLRLIYYSQIVNDFQKGDIAEGYSVSREKKESFPLTVTSAQKNPTAFYLCASSMEAGGYNEQFFGPGTRLTVL.

This clone was counted once. The chain carries TRBV5-1 and TRBJ2-3; unclear D gene. In germline, CDR1 is SGHRS, CDR2 YFSETQ. Deletions cut 0 bases from V and 7 bases from J, with 12 bases between. CDR3 size: 14 residues. CDR3 bases: TGCGCCAGCAGCTTGGACGGGTGGCCGAATACGCAGTATTTT. It is translated as CASSLDGWPNTQYF.

The chain joins TRBV5-1 to TRBJ2-3, with TRBD2 as a possible D gene (6 bases). This CDR3 spans 15 amino acids. CDR1 is SGHRS, CDR2 YFSETQ, per germline. Trimming removed 2 bases from V and 4 bases from J, with 14 bases in between. The CDR3 here is CASSLGIGGADTQYF. The CDR3 DNA sequence: TGCGCCAGCAGCTTAGGGATCGGAGGGGCAGATACGCAGTATTTT.

In its sample, this clone was seen a few times. The V call is TRBV6-5, the J call TRBJ2-2; 11 positions match TRBD2. After removal of 4 bases from V and 4 bases from J, the junction contained 2 bases not matched to a gene. The CDR3 length is 15 residues. Germline CDR1 reads MNHEY; CDR2 reads SVGAGI. The CDR3 spells CASSFGLAGTGELFF. CDR3 nucleotides: TGTGCCAGCAGTTTCGGACTAGCGGGCACCGGGGAGCTGTTTTTT.

The rearrangement joins TRBV2 to TRBJ1-5, with 8 nucleotides matching TRBD1. The CDR3 spans 18 residues. CDR1 is SNHLY, CDR2 FYNNEI, per germline. The V and J ends lost 6 bases and 1 base, in that order; junction bases with no gene match: 14. Here the CDR3 DNA reads TGTGCCAGCAGGGCTCGACTAAGACAGGGGATCAGCAATCAGCCCCAGCATTTT. Translated, it gives CASRARLRQGISNQPQHF.

The rearrangement joins TRBV4-1 to TRBJ2-1; a weak D match, TRBD2 (5 bases). The CDR3 runs to 11 residues. In germline, CDR1 is MGHRA, CDR2 YSYEKL. CDR3: CASEEGAEQFF. CDR3 in DNA: TGCGCGTCCGAAGAGGGCGCGGAGCAGTTCTTC.

The chain links TRBV28 to TRBJ1-1; D is possibly TRBD1 (6 bases). Germline V gene lookup returns CDR1 MDHEN and CDR2 SYDVKM. Trimming pared 5 bases from V and 11 bases from J, leaving 12 bases between. This CDR3 is 11 amino acids long. The CDR3 region has the DNA TGTGCCAGCAGTCTCAGGGGAACGGCTTTCTTT. Encoded protein: CASSLRGTAFF.

The genes are TRBV6-5 and TRBJ1-5; 7 bases match TRBD1. Trimming took 6 bases from V and 4 from J; bases not matched to a gene: 6. CDR1 and CDR2 from the germline V gene are MNHEY and SVGAGI. The CDR3 sequence is 14 residues long. The CDR3 region is CASRDAGGNQPQHF. In DNA form, the CDR3 reads TGTGCCAGCAGAGACGCAGGGGGTAATCAGCCCCAGCATTTT.

This clone was seen only a few times. The genes are TRBV6-4 and TRBJ2-3; 8 bases line up with TRBD1. The ends lost 0 bases at V and 4 bases at J; junction bases unmatched: 0. CDR1 is MRHNA, CDR2 SNTAGT, per germline. There are 14 residues in the CDR3. The CDR3 sequence: CASSDSQGADTQYF. In nucleotides, the CDR3 is TGTGCCAGCAGTGACTCACAGGGGGCAGATACGCAGTATTTT.

The V gene is TRBV19, the J gene TRBJ2-7; weak D call: TRBD1 (6 bases). The germline V and J ends were trimmed by 7 bases and 2 bases, with 9 bases remaining between them. There are 12 residues in the CDR3. Germline V lookup: CDR1 LNHDA, CDR2 SQIVND (reference sequence). This chain's CDR3 is CASNRGTYEQYF. CDR3 bases: TGTGCCAGTAATAGGGGGACCTACGAGCAGTACTTC.

This chain links TRBV6-5 with TRBJ1-4; 7 bases map to TRBD1. Germline assignment: CDR1 MNHEY and CDR2 SVGAGI. CDR3 length: 15 amino acids. V shed 2 bases, J shed 7 bases, and the junction held 7 bases outside the gene matches. CDR3 coding DNA: TGTGCCAGCAGTTACACAGGGGCGGGAGGTGAAAAACTGTTTTTT. Amino acid sequence: CASSYTGAGGEKLFF.

This sequence joins TRBV2 and TRBJ1-5; D not resolved. The CDR3 is 16 amino acids. Trimming removed 3 bases from V and 0 bases from J, with 12 bases in between. From germline, CDR1 is SNHLY and CDR2 FYNNEI. Here the CDR3 DNA reads TGTGCCAGCAGTGACTTCCTAATTTATAGCAATCAGCCCCAGCATTTT. This sequence encodes CASSDFLIYSNQPQHF.

The table lists this clone with a count of one. This chain connects TRBV7-2 to TRBJ1-5, with 8 bases that match TRBD1. Germline V gene sequence: CDR1 SGHTA, CDR2 FQGNSA. J gave up 5 bases and V 2 bases, and 5 bases lay outside the gene matches. This CDR3 is 15 amino acids long. The CDR3 coding sequence is TGTGCCAGCAGCTTAACAGGGGGTGGGTATCAGCCCCAGCATTTT. As protein: CASSLTGGGYQPQHF.

The rearrangement uses TRBV28 and TRBJ1-1; D ambiguous. Germline V CDR1 and CDR2: MDHEN, SYDVKM. Trimming pared 6 bases from V and 2 bases from J, leaving 7 bases between. The CDR3 contains 12 residues. The CDR3 DNA reads as TGTGCCAGCAGCCCTATCAACACTGAAGCTTTCTTT. This codes for CASSPINTEAFF.

The count of this clone is one. CDR3 in amino acids: CASSRTQGILYGYTF. The CDR3 DNA follows: TGTGCCAGCAGTCGGACACAGGGAATTCTCTATGGCTACACCTTC. The chain uses TRBV6-5 and TRBJ1-2; perhaps TRBD1 as D (6 bases). Looked up from germline, CDR1 is MNHEY and CDR2 is SVGAGI. The CDR3 runs to 15 residues. V was shortened by 5 bases and J by 4 bases, with 17 bases between the two germline ends.

The chain is built from TRBV5-1 and TRBJ1-1; no firm D call. Trimming took 0 bases from V and 2 from J, leaving 8 bases between them. The length of the CDR3 is 14 residues. Germline CDR1 is SGHRS and CDR2 is YFSETQ. The CDR3 here is CASSLVPGNTEAFF. The CDR3 nucleotides are TGCGCCAGCAGCTTGGTACCGGGTAACACTGAAGCTTTCTTT.

The gene calls are TRBV9 and TRBJ1-1; 9 bases fit TRBD1. The trim removed 3 bases at V and 5 bases at J, leaving 8 bases unmatched. Germline CDR1 and CDR2: SGDLS and YYNGEE. The CDR3 is 15 residues long. CDR3 nucleotide sequence: TGTGCCAGCAGCGCCGGGACAGGGTCGTGGACTGAAGCTTTCTTT. It encodes CASSAGTGSWTEAFF.

This sequence joins TRBV12-5 and TRBJ1-1, with D possibly TRBD1 on 5 matching bases. This CDR3 spans 15 amino acids. V shed 5 bases and J shed 1 base, with 14 bases lying between them. CDR1 is LGHNT and CDR2 is FRNRAP in the germline V gene. Here the CDR3 reads CASGLTRGGNTEAFF. The CDR3 bases are TGTGCTAGTGGTCTCACCCGGGGGGGGAACACTGAAGCTTTCTTT.

The chain uses TRBV5-1 and TRBJ1-3; D is uncertain. The CDR3 has 16 amino acids. The V gene's germline CDR1 is SGHRS and CDR2 YFSETQ. Trimming took off 0 bases at V and 0 bases at J, with 10 bases between the two ends. CDR3 residues: CASSLEAGPSGNTIYF. CDR3 nucleotide sequence: TGCGCCAGCAGCTTGGAGGCGGGCCCCTCTGGAAACACCATATATTTT.